This TCR beta chain was identified during a study of Graves' ophthalmopathy and Graves' hyperthyroidism. This clonotype was counted many times. Amplifying from RNA transcripts, the study obtained TCR beta CDR3 regions. The first round was an RT-PCR with HTBI primers, and the second round was a multiplex PCR. TCRdb recomputed calls from the multiplex PCR reads with MiXCR, one row per CDR3 protein. The table includes about 370,000 distinct CDR3 sequences, 17% detected once. Germline V gives CDR1 MNHEY, CDR2 SMNVEV (reference sequence). The length of the CDR3 is 13 residues. V lost 4 bases and J 6 bases, leaving 9 bases between the germline ends.

The rearrangement uses TRBV27 and TRBJ2-2; the D is unclear. The receptor's source is an adult woman with stable Graves' hyperthyroidism. Sequenced material: peripheral blood. The chain's CDR3 is CASSWLGAGELFF. For the CDR3, the DNA is TGTGCCAGCAGTTGGCTTGGTGCCGGGGAGCTGTTTTTT.